This is a list of T cell receptor beta chains from one sample in a study of cytomegalovirus exposure and HLA in healthy donors. The table came from immunoSEQ multiplex PCR; TCRdb's copy has only in-frame clones and leaves some out. The table lists some 44,000 clones, roughly half of them singletons. Material: PBMCs. Receptors were obtained from a human donor in good health. Each CDR3 is given with its conserved first and last residue. Fields, in order: CDR3 length, J gene, V gene, D gene, clone size, CDR3 DNA, CDR3 protein. The D gene is left open where the match is weak. Only some rows state a clone size, as once, few, many or a class for expanded clones.

length: 17
J: TRBJ2-3
V: TRBV4-2
D: TRBD2
size: -
DNA: TGTGCCAGCAGCCAGGCAACCCTAGCGGGGGGGGCAGATACGCAGTATTTT
CDR3: CASSQATLAGGADTQYF

length: 12
J: TRBJ1-3
V: TRBV5-8
D: -
size: -
DNA: TGTGCCAGCAGCTTGAGAACGGACACCATATATTTT
CDR3: CASSLRTDTIYF

length: 16
J: TRBJ1-6
V: TRBV18
D: TRBD1
size: -
DNA: TGTGCCAGCTCACCACCGACAGGGGGCTTGAATTCACCCCTCCACTTT
CDR3: CASSPPTGGLNSPLHF

length: 12
J: TRBJ1-1
V: TRBV7-2
D: -
size: few
DNA: TGTGCCAGCAGCTTTCAGGGGACTGAAGCTTTCTTT
CDR3: CASSFQGTEAFF

length: 19
J: TRBJ2-4
V: TRBV2
D: TRBD2
size: -
DNA: TGTGCCAGCAGGGTGGGACTAGCGGGAGTGTACCTAGCCAAAAACATTCAGTACTTC
CDR3: CASRVGLAGVYLAKNIQYF

length: 15
J: TRBJ2-2
V: TRBV11-2
D: TRBD1
size: -
DNA: TGTGCCAGCAGCTTAACGACAGGGGGCTCTGGGGAGCTGTTTTTT
CDR3: CASSLTTGGSGELFF

length: 12
J: TRBJ1-5
V: TRBV6-6
D: -
size: -
DNA: TGTGCCAGCAGCCTAACAACAGGTCCCCAGCATTTT
CDR3: CASSLTTGPQHF

length: 13
J: TRBJ1-2
V: TRBV30
D: TRBD1
size: -
DNA: TGTGCCTGGAATTCGGACAGGCCCTATGGCTACACCTTC
CDR3: CAWNSDRPYGYTF

length: 14
J: TRBJ2-5
V: TRBV15
D: -
size: few
DNA: TGTGCCACCAGCAGAGATCGGGGTGAAGAGACCCAGTACTTC
CDR3: CATSRDRGEETQYF

length: 15
J: TRBJ1-1
V: TRBV7-3
D: -
size: -
DNA: TGTGCCAGCAGCTTAGCCAAGACAGGGAACACTGAAGCTTTCTTT
CDR3: CASSLAKTGNTEAFF

length: 15
J: TRBJ2-2
V: TRBV29-1
D: TRBD2
size: -
DNA: TGCAGCGTTACAACTAGCGGGGGTCGTACCGGGGAGCTGTTTTTT
CDR3: CSVTTSGGRTGELFF

length: 12
J: TRBJ2-6
V: TRBV7-2
D: -
size: -
DNA: TGTGCCAGCAGCTTGGGCCCAAAAGCCCTGACTTTC
CDR3: CASSLGPKALTF

length: 15
J: TRBJ1-4
V: TRBV5-4
D: TRBD1
size: -
DNA: TGTGCCAGCAGCTCAACGGGACAGGGCAATGAAAAACTGTTTTTT
CDR3: CASSSTGQGNEKLFF

length: 14
J: TRBJ2-7
V: TRBV2
D: -
size: -
DNA: TGTGCCAGCAAACGGGAGAGCCAAAGCTACGAGCAGTACTTC
CDR3: CASKRESQSYEQYF

length: 15
J: TRBJ2-3
V: TRBV7-9
D: TRBD1
size: -
DNA: TGTGCCAGCAGCTGGGACAGGGGTGTTACAGATACGCAGTATTTT
CDR3: CASSWDRGVTDTQYF

length: 10
J: TRBJ2-7
V: TRBV27
D: -
size: -
DNA: TGTGCCAGCAGTTCTCACGAGCAGTACTTC
CDR3: CASSSHEQYF

length: 15
J: TRBJ2-2
V: TRBV5-1
D: -
size: -
DNA: TGCGCCAGCAGCTCGCTAAGGGGGACCACCGGGGAGCTGTTTTTT
CDR3: CASSSLRGTTGELFF

length: 17
J: TRBJ2-2
V: TRBV13
D: -
size: few
DNA: TGTGCCAGCAGAAGGATCGGACTCCGGGTTACCTCCGGGGAGCTGTTTTTT
CDR3: CASRRIGLRVTSGELFF

length: 18
J: TRBJ2-7
V: TRBV7-8
D: TRBD2
size: -
DNA: TGTGCCAGCAGCGCCCCGGGACTAGCGGGGGGGCGTCATGGCGAGCAGTACTTC
CDR3: CASSAPGLAGGRHGEQYF

length: 16
J: TRBJ2-3
V: TRBV29-1
D: TRBD2
size: -
DNA: TGCAGCGTTTTGGGGACTAGCGGGGTTAGCACAGATACGCAGTATTTT
CDR3: CSVLGTSGVSTDTQYF

length: 15
J: TRBJ2-2
V: TRBV5-4
D: TRBD2
size: -
DNA: TGTGCCAGCAGCTCACTAGCGGGGTTCACCGGGGAGCTGTTTTTT
CDR3: CASSSLAGFTGELFF

length: 15
J: TRBJ1-6
V: TRBV27
D: TRBD1
size: few
DNA: TGTGCCAGCAGAAAGGGGGACAGGGAAGGTTCACCCCTCCACTTT
CDR3: CASRKGDREGSPLHF

length: 13
J: TRBJ2-1
V: TRBV11-3
D: TRBD2
size: -
DNA: TGTGCCAGCAGGCCCACTAGCGGGGGTGAGCAGTTCTTC
CDR3: CASRPTSGGEQFF

length: 16
J: TRBJ2-1
V: TRBV18
D: TRBD1
size: -
DNA: TGTGCCAGCTCACCTCGACAGGGTCAGGGTAACAATGAGCAGTTCTTC
CDR3: CASSPRQGQGNNEQFF

length: 12
J: TRBJ1-2
V: TRBV7-9
D: -
size: -
DNA: TGTGCCAGCAGCCCCGACCCGGGTAGCTACACCTTC
CDR3: CASSPDPGSYTF

length: 16
J: TRBJ2-3
V: TRBV28
D: TRBD2
size: -
DNA: TGTGCCAGCAGTTTGAGGCTAGCGGGGATCACAGATACGCAGTATTTT
CDR3: CASSLRLAGITDTQYF

length: 12
J: TRBJ2-3
V: TRBV4-2
D: -
size: -
DNA: TGTGCCAGCAGCCCAGGGGTAGATACGCAGTATTTT
CDR3: CASSPGVDTQYF

length: 14
J: TRBJ2-3
V: TRBV9
D: -
size: -
DNA: TGTGCCAGCAGCGTAGCTACGGGGGCAGATACGCAGTATTTT
CDR3: CASSVATGADTQYF

length: 16
J: TRBJ2-2
V: TRBV2
D: -
size: -
DNA: TGTGCCAGCCGGGAGAGGGGCAGGACGAACACCGGGGAGCTGTTTTTT
CDR3: CASRERGRTNTGELFF

length: 13
J: TRBJ1-1
V: TRBV7-2
D: TRBD1
size: -
DNA: TGTGCCAGCAGCCTCCGGGACAGGGACGAAGCTTTCTTT
CDR3: CASSLRDRDEAFF

length: 11
J: TRBJ2-7
V: TRBV11-2
D: TRBD2
size: -
DNA: TGTGCCAGCAGCTTAGGGGGACTAGGAAGCTTC
CDR3: CASSLGGLGSF

length: 15
J: TRBJ2-5
V: TRBV5-1
D: -
size: -
DNA: TGCGCCAGCAGCTTGGCGGGGGGCCAGCAAGAGACCCAGTACTTC
CDR3: CASSLAGGQQETQYF

length: 15
J: TRBJ2-1
V: TRBV6-1
D: TRBD1
size: -
DNA: TGTGCCAGCAGTTCCCATGGACAGGGGGCGGCTGAGCAGTTCTTC
CDR3: CASSSHGQGAAEQFF

length: 12
J: TRBJ1-1
V: TRBV29-1
D: -
size: -
DNA: TGCAGCTCGTCGATGGGGGCCGGTGAAGCTTTCTTT
CDR3: CSSSMGAGEAFF

length: 15
J: TRBJ2-5
V: TRBV2
D: TRBD2
size: -
DNA: TGTGCCAGCAGTGAAGTTAGACTAGCGGGGGAGACCCAGTACTTC
CDR3: CASSEVRLAGETQYF

length: 14
J: TRBJ1-4
V: TRBV19
D: -
size: few
DNA: TGTGCCAGTAGTATGCGGCAGGGGAACGAAAAACTGTTTTTT
CDR3: CASSMRQGNEKLFF

length: 18
J: TRBJ2-3
V: TRBV7-9
D: -
size: -
DNA: TGTGCCAGCAGCTTAGGTCACCTCGAAGGGGTCGGCGCAGATACGCAGTATTTT
CDR3: CASSLGHLEGVGADTQYF

length: 15
J: TRBJ1-4
V: TRBV5-1
D: -
size: -
DNA: TGCGCCAGCAGCTTAATAGCGGGGTCTAATGAAAAACTGTTTTTT
CDR3: CASSLIAGSNEKLFF

length: 15
J: TRBJ2-1
V: TRBV7-7
D: TRBD2
size: -
DNA: TGTGCCAGCAGCTCTACTAGCGGGAGAGCCAATGAGCAGTTCTTC
CDR3: CASSSTSGRANEQFF

length: 14
J: TRBJ2-7
V: TRBV15
D: -
size: -
DNA: TGTGCCACCAGCAGAGACAGGGAAACCTACGAGCAGTACTTC
CDR3: CATSRDRETYEQYF

length: 17
J: TRBJ1-6
V: TRBV4-1
D: -
size: -
DNA: TGCGCCAGCAGCCAAACAGTCACCCGGGGGATAAATTCACCCCTCCACTTT
CDR3: CASSQTVTRGINSPLHF

length: 17
J: TRBJ2-5
V: TRBV19
D: -
size: -
DNA: TGTGCCAGTAGTATCCCAGGGTGGGGTCGCGACCAAGAGACCCAGTACTTC
CDR3: CASSIPGWGRDQETQYF

length: 13
J: TRBJ2-1
V: TRBV29-1
D: TRBD2
size: few
DNA: TGCAGCGTCGATGCTAGCGGGATAAATGAGCAGTTCTTC
CDR3: CSVDASGINEQFF

length: 16
J: TRBJ2-1
V: TRBV21-1
D: -
size: few
DNA: TGTGCCAGCAGCTCACAAACAAGGAGGCCCACGAATGAGCAGTTCTTC
CDR3: CASSSQTRRPTNEQFF

length: 14
J: TRBJ1-5
V: TRBV27
D: -
size: -
DNA: TGTGCCAGCAGTTTACTCCAGGATGGTCAGCCCCAGCATTTT
CDR3: CASSLLQDGQPQHF

length: 16
J: TRBJ2-5
V: TRBV18
D: TRBD1
size: -
DNA: TGTGCCAGCTCACCACCCGGGACAGTCTTACAAGAGACCCAGTACTTC
CDR3: CASSPPGTVLQETQYF

length: 18
J: TRBJ2-6
V: TRBV9
D: TRBD2
size: -
DNA: TGTGCCAGCAGCTCGCGGGGGGGCGTTTTTTCTGGGGCCAACGTCCTGACTTTC
CDR3: CASSSRGGVFSGANVLTF

length: 15
J: TRBJ1-5
V: TRBV6-1
D: TRBD1
size: -
DNA: TGTGCCAGCAGTAGGGACAGGTCTAGCAATCAGCCCCAGCATTTT
CDR3: CASSRDRSSNQPQHF

length: 15
J: TRBJ2-1
V: TRBV11-1
D: TRBD2
size: -
DNA: TGTGCCAGCAGCCCAAGACTAGCGGGAGACGGTGAGCAGTTCTTC
CDR3: CASSPRLAGDGEQFF

length: 16
J: TRBJ1-5
V: TRBV7-2
D: -
size: -
DNA: TGTGCCAGCAGCTTAGGGGGGTGGGGAGGCGGTCAGCCCCAGCATTTT
CDR3: CASSLGGWGGGQPQHF

length: 12
J: TRBJ1-1
V: TRBV10-3
D: -
size: -
DNA: TGTGCCATCAGTAAGGGGGACACTGAAGCTTTCTTT
CDR3: CAISKGDTEAFF

length: 12
J: TRBJ2-7
V: TRBV28
D: -
size: few
DNA: TGTGCCAGCTCCTCCTACCCCTACGAGCAGTACTTC
CDR3: CASSSYPYEQYF

length: 11
J: TRBJ2-7
V: TRBV7-8
D: -
size: -
DNA: TGTGCCAGCAGCTTAAGATACGAGCAGTACTTC
CDR3: CASSLRYEQYF

length: 15
J: TRBJ1-1
V: TRBV9
D: TRBD1
size: -
DNA: TGTGCCAGCAGCGCCGCCCCGGGACAGGGCTTTGAAGCTTTCTTT
CDR3: CASSAAPGQGFEAFF

length: 16
J: TRBJ1-5
V: TRBV28
D: TRBD1
size: -
DNA: TGTGCCAGCAGCTATCCCGACAGGGGAGGCAATCAGCCCCAGCATTTT
CDR3: CASSYPDRGGNQPQHF

length: 11
J: TRBJ2-7
V: TRBV29-1
D: -
size: -
DNA: TGCAGCGTTGCACAGGTCTACGAGCAGTACTTC
CDR3: CSVAQVYEQYF

length: 17
J: TRBJ2-1
V: TRBV11-3
D: TRBD2
size: -
DNA: TGTGCCAGCAGCTCGGCGAGCGGGAGGGCCGGTTACAATGAGCAGTTCTTC
CDR3: CASSSASGRAGYNEQFF

length: 13
J: TRBJ2-1
V: TRBV6-4
D: -
size: -
DNA: TGTGCCAGCGCGGAGGGGGCTCGGGATGAGCAGTTCTTC
CDR3: CASAEGARDEQFF

length: 15
J: TRBJ1-1
V: TRBV30
D: -
size: -
DNA: TGTGCCTGGAGGGGCCCAGGGGCGGGGAACACTGAAGCTTTCTTT
CDR3: CAWRGPGAGNTEAFF